One sample yielded the 8 T cell receptor beta chains listed below, sequenced in a study of Ad26.COV2.S vaccination and SARS-CoV-2 variants listed by TCRdb under 2021. Library construction relied on the immunoSEQ multiplex PCR assay. TCRdb's version of the immuneACCESS table is confined to in-frame rearrangements and falls short of the full clone set. An unresolved V gene accounts for under half of the shortfall where checked; the remainder is of unknown origin. The sample records roughly 700,000 clones, roughly 90% of which are singletons. The ten largest make up around 1.4% of the sample. Per the publication, the treatment or condition label means: 15 to 20 received Ad26.COV2.S at low or high dose, single or two shots; 5 received placebo; per-sample allocation not given. Repertoires of vaccine and placebo recipients were sequenced from samples taken on day 63 after the first injection. The sequencing here drew on peripheral blood, taken in a trial of Ad26.COV2.S vaccine versus placebo. The receptor set was obtained from a person aged 18 to 65 who received the Ad26.COV2.S COVID-19 vaccine or a placebo.

This rearrangement joins TRBV6-6 to TRBJ1-5; 7 bases map to TRBD1. CDR3 length: 15 residues. CDR1 and CDR2 from the germline V gene are MNHNY and SVGAGI (reference sequence). V gave up 6 bases and J gave up 0 bases; unmatched junction bases: 5. The CDR3: CASSPRTGSNQPQHF. The CDR3 DNA sequence: TGTGCCAGCAGCCCCCGGACAGGTAGCAATCAGCCCCAGCATTTT.

V and J are TRBV6-5 and TRBJ1-6, with a possible D match to TRBD1 (5 bases). In germline, CDR1 is MNHEY, CDR2 SVGAGI. Trimming left V 6 bases short and J 9 bases short, with 15 bases between. CDR3 length: 14 residues. The CDR3 coding sequence is TGTGCCAGCAGCCCCCCGGGCAGGGCTTCACCCCTCCACTTT. This translates into CASSPPGRASPLHF.

V gene TRBV7-8 combines with J gene TRBJ1-5; no firm D call. Trimming cost V 4 bases and J 5 bases, with 9 bases left between them. CDR1 and CDR2 from the germline V gene are SGHVS and FQNEAQ. The CDR3 consists of 13 residues. The CDR3 DNA sequence: TGTGCCAGCAGCTCCACAAGCTATCAGCCCCAGCATTTT. Translated: CASSSTSYQPQHF.

The chain has TRBV4-2 and TRBJ2-2; no reliable D call. The length of the CDR3 is 18 residues. V shed 1 base and J shed 1 base, with 16 bases lying between them. The germline V gene has CDR1 LGHNA and CDR2 YNFKEQ. The CDR3 bases are TGTGCCAGCAGCCAAGGGGTGGGAATAACCGGGAACACCGGGGAGCTGTTTTTT. It yields the protein CASSQGVGITGNTGELFF.

This clone was counted a single time. The chain recombines TRBV7-9 with TRBJ1-4; D not certain. V lost 6 bases and J lost 4, with 12 bases in between. The CDR3 runs 14 residues. CDR1 and CDR2 (germline): SEHNR, FQNEAQ (reference sequence). The CDR3 nucleotides are TGTGCCAGCAGTGAGGACCGTTATAATGAAAAACTGTTTTTT. Its protein product is CASSEDRYNEKLFF.

This rearrangement joins TRBV5-6 to TRBJ2-1; D call uncertain. Germline CDR1 reads SGHDT; CDR2 reads YYEEEE. The V gene lost 0 bases and the J gene lost 5 bases, with 9 bases spanning the gap. This CDR3 is 14 amino acids long. CDR3 nucleotides: TGTGCCAGCAGCTTGGGTCGGCCAAACAATGAGCAGTTCTTC. Translation gives CASSLGRPNNEQFF.

This clone appeared once. The chain links TRBV6-5 to TRBJ1-2; the match to TRBD1 covers 7 bases. V gave up 6 bases and J gave up 4 bases; unmatched junction bases: 8. The CDR3 covers 14 residues. From germline, CDR1 is MNHEY and CDR2 SVGAGI. CDR3 amino acids: CASRGLGQIYGYTF. The CDR3 region has the DNA TGTGCCAGCAGGGGACTGGGACAGATCTATGGCTACACCTTC.

This clone was seen just once. The chain uses TRBV6-5 and TRBJ1-4; D call uncertain. The CDR3 consists of 13 residues. Germline values: CDR1 MNHEY, CDR2 SVGAGI. V gave up 4 bases and J gave up 4 bases, with 7 bases separating them. CDR3 residues: CASSFDHNEKLFF. For the CDR3, the DNA is TGTGCCAGCAGTTTCGACCATAATGAAAAACTGTTTTTT.